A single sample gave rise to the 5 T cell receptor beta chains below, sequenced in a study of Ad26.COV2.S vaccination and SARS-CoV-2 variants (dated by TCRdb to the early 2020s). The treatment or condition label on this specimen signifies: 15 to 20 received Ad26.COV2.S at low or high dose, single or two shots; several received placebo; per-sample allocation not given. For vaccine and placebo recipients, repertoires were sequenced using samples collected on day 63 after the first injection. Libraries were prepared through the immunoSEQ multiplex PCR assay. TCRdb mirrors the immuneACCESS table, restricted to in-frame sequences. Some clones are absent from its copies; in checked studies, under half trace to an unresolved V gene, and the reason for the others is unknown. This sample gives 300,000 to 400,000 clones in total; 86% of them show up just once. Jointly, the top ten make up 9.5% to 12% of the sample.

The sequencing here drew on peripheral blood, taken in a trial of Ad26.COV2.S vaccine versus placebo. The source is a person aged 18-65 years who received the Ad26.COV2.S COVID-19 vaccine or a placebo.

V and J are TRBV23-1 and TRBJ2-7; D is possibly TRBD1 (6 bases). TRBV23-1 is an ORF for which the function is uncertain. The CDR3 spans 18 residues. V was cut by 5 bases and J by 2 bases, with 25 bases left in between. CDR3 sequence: CASSYWTDRRIRTYEQYF. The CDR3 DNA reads TGCGCCAGCAGTTATTGGACAGATCGGAGAATAAGGACCTACGAGCAGTACTTC.

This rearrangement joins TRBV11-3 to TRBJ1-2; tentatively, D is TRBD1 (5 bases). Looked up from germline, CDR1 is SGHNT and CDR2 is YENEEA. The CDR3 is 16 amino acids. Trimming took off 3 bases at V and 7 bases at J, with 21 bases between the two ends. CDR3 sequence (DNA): TGTGCCAGCAGCTTTTGGGAGGTCAAAAAGAGGGGTGGCTACACCTTC. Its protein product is CASSFWEVKKRGGYTF.

As DNA, the CDR3 is TGTGCCAGCAGCCAAGGCTGGGGGCAACCCTACGAGCAGTACTTC. This codes for CASSQGWGQPYEQYF. The chain employs TRBV14 and TRBJ2-7, with D perhaps TRBD1 (6 bases). The germline gives CDR1 SGHDN, CDR2 FVKESK. The CDR3 spans 15 residues. Trimming left V 1 base short and J 2 bases short, with 12 bases between. Looking up the rest from reference TRBV14 and TRBJ2-7 gives the full variable domain: EAGVTQFPSHSVIEKGQTVTLRCDPISGHDNLYWYRRVMGKEIKFLLHFVKESKQDESGMPNNRFLAERTGGTYSTLKVQPAELEDSGVYFCASSQGWGQPYEQYFGPGTRLTVT.

CDR3 DNA: TGTGCCAGCAGCCCCCCCCCGGCTGGACTGCAAGAGACCCAGTACTTC. Protein: CASSPPPAGLQETQYF. J is TRBJ2-5 and V is TRBV7-2; the D gene is possibly TRBD2 (5 bases). The germline gives CDR1 SGHTA, CDR2 FQGNSA. V was shortened by 5 bases and J by 2 bases, with 18 bases between the two germline ends. The CDR3 runs 16 residues. Full variable domain (outside the CDR3, taken from reference TRBV7-2 and TRBJ2-5): GAGVSQSPSNKVTEKGKDVELRCDPISGHTALYWYRQSLGQGLEFLIYFQGNSAPDKSGLPSDRFSAERTGGSVSTLTIQRTQQEDSAVYLCASSPPPAGLQETQYFGPGTRLLVL.

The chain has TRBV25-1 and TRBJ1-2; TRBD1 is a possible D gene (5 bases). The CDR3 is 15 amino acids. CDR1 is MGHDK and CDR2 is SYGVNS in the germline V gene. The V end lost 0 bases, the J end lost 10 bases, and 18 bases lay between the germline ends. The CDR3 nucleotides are TGTGCCAGCAGTGAATACGGGAACAGGCGGCAGGACTACACCTTC. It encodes CASSEYGNRRQDYTF.